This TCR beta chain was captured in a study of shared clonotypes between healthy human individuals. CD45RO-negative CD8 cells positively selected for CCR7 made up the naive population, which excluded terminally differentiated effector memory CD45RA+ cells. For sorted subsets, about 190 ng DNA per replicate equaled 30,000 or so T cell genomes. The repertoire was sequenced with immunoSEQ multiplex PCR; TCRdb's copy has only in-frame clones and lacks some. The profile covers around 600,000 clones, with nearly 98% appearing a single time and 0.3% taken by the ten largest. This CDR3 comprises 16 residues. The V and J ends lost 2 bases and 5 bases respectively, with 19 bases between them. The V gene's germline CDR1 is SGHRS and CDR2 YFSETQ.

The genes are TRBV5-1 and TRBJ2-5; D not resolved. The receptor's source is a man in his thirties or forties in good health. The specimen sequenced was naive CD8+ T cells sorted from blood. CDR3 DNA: TGCGCCAGCAGCTTAAGTCTGTTGGGTTCTTGGGAGACCCAGTACTTC. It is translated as CASSLSLLGSWETQYF.